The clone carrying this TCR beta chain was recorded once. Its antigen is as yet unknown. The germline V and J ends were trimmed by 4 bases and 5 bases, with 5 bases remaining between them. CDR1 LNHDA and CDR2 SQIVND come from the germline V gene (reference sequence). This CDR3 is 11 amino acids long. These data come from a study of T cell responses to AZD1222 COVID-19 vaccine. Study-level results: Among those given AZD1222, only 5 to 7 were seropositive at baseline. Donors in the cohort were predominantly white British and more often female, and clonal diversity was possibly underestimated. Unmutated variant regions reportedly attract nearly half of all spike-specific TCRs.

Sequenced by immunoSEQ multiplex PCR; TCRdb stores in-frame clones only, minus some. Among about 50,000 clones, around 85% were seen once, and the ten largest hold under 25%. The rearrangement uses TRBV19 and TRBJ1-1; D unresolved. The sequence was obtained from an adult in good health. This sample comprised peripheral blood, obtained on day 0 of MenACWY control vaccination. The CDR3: CASSTGTEAFF. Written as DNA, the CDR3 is TGTGCCAGTAGTACCGGGACTGAAGCTTTCTTT. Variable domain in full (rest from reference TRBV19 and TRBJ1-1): DGGITQSPKYLFRKEGQNVTLSCEQNLNHDAMYWYRQDPGQGLRLIYYSQIVNDFQKGDIAEGYSVSREKKESFPLTVTSAQKNPTAFYLCASSTGTEAFFGQGTRLTVV.